This T cell receptor (beta chain) appears in the sequencing data of a study of cytomegalovirus exposure and HLA in healthy donors. Findings and caveats of the study: For most TCR beta V segments, an earlier analysis put the productive rate at about 87% or about 30% of the time. Rare TCR sequences predominated, though certain public TCRs were found in many donors. Follow-up analysis seemed to connect common viral pathogens with several of the most significant clusters identified. In a later analysis, TCR beta V- and J-gene trimming showed a link to a missense DCLRE1C variant.

13 Jbeta primers and 60 Vbeta primers were used for the PCR. Profiling relied on immunoSEQ multiplex PCR, and the TCRdb table lists in-frame clones only, not all of them. The sample carries tens of thousands of clones, just under 90% recorded once. A word on this clone: Its antigen is unknown.

The germline V gene encodes CDR1 SGHRS and CDR2 YFSETQ. This CDR3 contains 17 residues. V lost 4 bases, J lost 7 bases, and 14 bases stayed unmatched. This receptor was obtained from a man in his late teens or twenties in good health and CMV-seronegative. The chain carries TRBV5-1 and TRBJ2-1; 10 bases align to TRBD2. Sequenced input: PBMCs. DNA for the CDR3: TGCGCCAGCAGCCCCCTCTCACTAGCGGGATATAAGAATGAGCAGTTCTTC. This encodes CASSPLSLAGYKNEQFF.